The 23 T cell receptor beta chains presented below share a single source sample, sequenced in a study of shared clonotypes between healthy human individuals (dated by TCRdb to 2019 to 2021). Library generation was performed with the immunoSEQ multiplex PCR assay. TCRdb stores this immuneACCESS table with in-frame sequences only. Part of the clones is absent; in the studies checked, under half of the shortfall reflects unresolved V genes, and no reason is known for the rest. The sample includes around 530,000 clones, with around 78% observed a single time. The ten largest clones capture around 12% of the sample. Sequencing input: PBMCs. These receptors were obtained from a woman aged 40-49 years in good health. Some clones in this sample may be carry-over from other donors' samples.

About this clone itself: It differs at one base from a far larger clone, so likely a read error. This sequence joins TRBV30 and TRBJ2-1, with D maybe TRBD2 (6 bases). The germline V gene encodes CDR1 GTSNPN and CDR2 SVGIG (reference sequence). The CDR3 runs 14 residues. CDR3 sequence reads: CVWSGGIPYNEQFF. The DNA of the CDR3 is TGTGTCTGGAGTGGGGGGATCCCTTACAATGAGCAGTTCTTC.

The V gene is TRBV6-6, the J gene TRBJ2-1; no firm D call. This CDR3 spans 15 amino acids. Germline CDR1 reads MNHNY; CDR2 reads SVGAGI (reference sequence). V lost 0 bases and J lost 1, with 7 bases in between. The CDR3 is CASSYSKDSYNEQFF. For the CDR3, the DNA is TGTGCCAGCAGTTACTCGAAGGATTCCTACAATGAGCAGTTCTTC.

Here the CDR3 DNA reads TGTGCCTGGAGTGGCCAGGGGGCTAGTAGCGCCTATGGCTACACCTTC. It yields the protein CAWSGQGASSAYGYTF. This chain connects TRBV30 to TRBJ1-2; 8 bases align to TRBD1. Per the germline V gene, CDR1 is GTSNPN and CDR2 is SVGIG (reference sequence). Trimming removed 1 base from V and 4 bases from J; junction bases left unmatched: 11. The CDR3 is 16 amino acids.

The rearrangement joins TRBV14 to TRBJ2-7, with D unclear. Per germline, CDR1 SGHDN and CDR2 FVKESK. V was trimmed by 4 bases and J by 0 bases, leaving 13 bases between them. The CDR3 totals 15 residues. This CDR3 is CASSLHVGSSYEQYF. The CDR3 nucleotides read TGTGCCAGCAGCCTACACGTCGGAAGCTCCTACGAGCAGTACTTC.

The chain links TRBV5-1 to TRBJ2-2; a weak D match, TRBD2 (6 bases). The CDR3 has 13 amino acids. Looked up from germline, CDR1 is SGHRS and CDR2 is YFSETQ. Trimming cost V 0 bases and J 10 bases, with 10 bases left between them. For the CDR3, the DNA is TGCGCCAGCAGCTTGGGGGACTTGGAGGAGCTGTTTTTT. Its protein is CASSLGDLEELFF. Using reference TRBV5-1 and TRBJ2-2 for the parts outside the CDR3, the full variable domain is KAGVTQTPRYLIKTRGQQVTLSCSPISGHRSVSWYQQTPGQGLQFLFEYFSETQRNKGNFPGRFSGRQFSNSRSEMNVSTLELGDSALYLCASSLGDLEELFFGEGSRLTVL.

As to this clone: At the DNA level, this CDR3 is encoded by other sequences in the same sample as well. The chain recombines TRBV6-5 with TRBJ2-1; maybe TRBD1 (7 bases). Germline V gives CDR1 MNHEY, CDR2 SVGAGI. The CDR3 consists of 13 residues. Trimming shortened V by 2 bases and J by 8 bases, and 10 bases separated the two germline ends. As DNA, the CDR3 is TGTGCCAGCAGTTACCGCAGGGGGGATGAGCAGTTCTTC. This gives the protein CASSYRRGDEQFF.

CDR3 DNA sequence: TGTGCCAGCAGTCCTGGGACTAGCGGGAGGGGCCCTTACGGTGTTGAGCAGTTCTTC. Its translation: CASSPGTSGRGPYGVEQFF. The chain is built from TRBV27 and TRBJ2-1; 16 bases fit TRBD2. CDR3 length: 19 residues. Germline V lookup: CDR1 MNHEY, CDR2 SMNVEV (reference sequence). V shed 5 bases and J 9 bases; nucleotides not matched to a gene: 16.

The V and J genes are TRBV6-1 and TRBJ2-2; possible D gene TRBD1, 7 bases. CDR1 is MNHNS and CDR2 is SASEGT in the germline V gene. Trimming cost V 6 bases and J 6 bases, with 11 bases left between them. This CDR3 region has 13 residues. Written as DNA, the CDR3 is TGTGCCAGCAGGGAGGGGGCGGCCGGGGAGCTGTTTTTT. Protein product: CASREGAAGELFF.

The chain links TRBV28 to TRBJ2-1; no reliable D call. The CDR3 totals 15 residues. Germline CDR1 is MDHEN and CDR2 is SYDVKM. Trimming cost V 6 bases and J 1 base, with 13 bases left between them. The chain's CDR3 is CASRDRHLSYNEQFF. In DNA, the CDR3 is TGTGCCAGCAGGGACCGACACCTTTCCTACAATGAGCAGTTCTTC.

V and J are TRBV28 and TRBJ2-1; 8 bases line up with TRBD1. Trimming at V came to 2 bases and at J to 6 bases, leaving 3 bases not matched to a gene. Germline CDR1 reads MDHEN; CDR2 reads SYDVKM. The CDR3 is made up of 14 amino acids. DNA of the CDR3: TGTGCCAGCAGTTTAAGGACAGGGCCCAATGAGCAGTTCTTC. Amino acid sequence: CASSLRTGPNEQFF.

V usage is TRBV5-1 and J usage is TRBJ1-1; TRBD1 might be the D (5 bases). Germline V gene lookup returns CDR1 SGHRS and CDR2 YFSETQ. The V end lost 4 bases, the J end lost 5 bases, and 15 bases lay between the germline ends. This CDR3 spans 14 amino acids. The CDR3 region has the DNA TGCGCCAGCAGCCCAGGGACGGTAGGGACTGAAGCTTTCTTT. As protein: CASSPGTVGTEAFF.

V and J are TRBV9 and TRBJ2-2; 11 bases fit TRBD2. J was trimmed by 5 bases and V by 3 bases; bases with no gene match: 6. Germline CDR1 SGDLS, CDR2 YYNGEE. The CDR3 contains 16 residues. CDR3 protein: CASSAPGLAATGELFF. The CDR3 DNA follows: TGTGCCAGCAGCGCGCCGGGACTAGCGGCGACCGGGGAGCTGTTTTTT.

This clone was seen a single time. The rearrangement links TRBV28 to TRBJ2-1; D is tentatively TRBD1 or TRBD2 (5 bases each). CDR3 length: 15 amino acids. In germline, CDR1 is MDHEN, CDR2 SYDVKM. V was clipped by 4 bases and J by 9 bases, with 19 bases between them. CDR3 residues: CASSWGVRVAGEQFF. DNA of the CDR3: TGTGCCAGCAGTTGGGGAGTCAGGGTGGCGGGTGAGCAGTTCTTC.

This clone was seen a single time. The CDR3 DNA sequence: TGTGCCACCAGCGAGATCGGTGGCTACACCTTC. Amino acids: CATSEIGGYTF. This chain uses TRBV15 with TRBJ1-2; D not certain. This CDR3 spans 11 amino acids. Per germline, CDR1 LNHNV and CDR2 YYDKDF (reference sequence). V lost 5 bases to trimming and J lost 7 bases, with 8 bases between them.

This clone was seen only once. The genes are TRBV5-1 and TRBJ1-1; no clear D gene. Germline V gene sequence: CDR1 SGHRS, CDR2 YFSETQ. Trimming took 6 bases from V and 1 from J, leaving 19 bases between them. The CDR3 totals 16 residues. The DNA of the CDR3 is TGCGCCAGCAAAAAGGACGAAGGACTAACGAACACTGAAGCTTTCTTT. It yields the protein CASKKDEGLTNTEAFF.

In its sample, this clone was seen once. J is TRBJ1-2 and V is TRBV2; weak D call: TRBD1 (6 bases). Deletions cut 3 bases from V and 8 bases from J, with 13 bases between. The CDR3 runs 13 residues. Germline assignment: CDR1 SNHLY and CDR2 FYNNEI. This chain's CDR3 is CASSDRGDRGYTF. Here the CDR3 DNA reads TGTGCCAGCAGTGACAGGGGCGATAGGGGCTACACCTTC.

This chain links TRBV6-1 with TRBJ2-5; no clear D. V was cut by 6 bases and J by 0 bases, with 11 bases left in between. The V gene's germline CDR1 is MNHNS and CDR2 SASEGT. The CDR3 has 14 amino acids. CDR3 nucleotide sequence: TGTGCCAGCAGAGGAATGGGTTACCAAGAGACCCAGTACTTC. Protein sequence: CASRGMGYQETQYF.

V usage is TRBV5-4 and J usage is TRBJ1-2, with D unclear. CDR1 SGHNT and CDR2 YYREEE come from the germline V gene (reference sequence). Trimming pared 0 bases from V and 6 bases from J, leaving 9 bases between. This CDR3 is built from 13 residues. CDR3: CASSLDRVHGYTF. The DNA of the CDR3 is TGTGCCAGCAGCTTGGATAGGGTCCATGGCTACACCTTC. The variable domain in full, with the rest retrieved from reference TRBV5-4 and TRBJ1-2, is ETGVTQSPTHLIKTRGQQVTLRCSSQSGHNTVSWYQQALGQGPQFIFQYYREEENGRGNFPPRFSGLQFPNYSSELNVNALELDDSALYLCASSLDRVHGYTFGSGTRLTVV.

The V call is TRBV9, the J call TRBJ1-4; D uncertain. Trimming cost V 4 bases and J 5 bases, with 15 bases left between them. Germline CDR1 is SGDLS and CDR2 is YYNGEE. CDR3 size: 15 residues. The DNA of the CDR3 is TGTGCCAGCAGCACGGTAGGAGGGCTGAATGAAAAACTGTTTTTT. Translating gives CASSTVGGLNEKLFF.

The rearrangement links TRBV4-2 to TRBJ1-2, with D uncertain. Germline V gives CDR1 LGHNA, CDR2 YNFKEQ. V was cut by 0 bases and J by 8 bases, with 13 bases left in between. This CDR3 comprises 14 residues. The CDR3, as DNA: TGTGCCAGCAGCCAAGATCTGGCAGCTTGGGGCTACACCTTC. It specifies CASSQDLAAWGYTF.

The gene calls are TRBV29-1 and TRBJ1-2, with 7 bases aligning to TRBD1. Germline CDR1 reads SQVTM; CDR2 reads ANQGSEA. The CDR3 consists of 13 residues. Unmatched junction bases numbered 10, after V lost 4 bases and J lost 8 bases. CDR3 loop: CSVVQGGARGYTF. CDR3 coding DNA: TGCAGCGTTGTTCAAGGGGGCGCACGGGGCTACACCTTC.

Details on this clone: A much larger clone lies a single base off, so this may be a read error. As the CDR3 is not closed by the conserved phenylalanine or tryptophan, this likely results from a read error. The V call is TRBV7-7, the J call TRBJ2-7, with D tentatively TRBD1 (5 bases). Trimming pared 2 bases from V and 6 bases from J, leaving 11 bases between. This CDR3 contains 13 residues. Germline CDR1 and CDR2: SSHAT and FNYEAQ (reference sequence). The CDR3 protein is CASSLRQGGEQYL. The CDR3 DNA sequence: TGTGCCAGCAGCTTACGCCAGGGTGGCGAGCAGTACCTC.

The rearrangement joins TRBV7-2 to TRBJ2-7, with D maybe TRBD2 (5 bases). Trimming stripped 1 base from V and 2 bases from J, with 9 bases between. This CDR3 contains 14 residues. Per germline, CDR1 SGHTA and CDR2 FQGNSA. The CDR3 loop is CASSLGAAAYEQYF. The CDR3 DNA follows: TGTGCCAGCAGCTTAGGAGCGGCAGCCTACGAGCAGTACTTC.